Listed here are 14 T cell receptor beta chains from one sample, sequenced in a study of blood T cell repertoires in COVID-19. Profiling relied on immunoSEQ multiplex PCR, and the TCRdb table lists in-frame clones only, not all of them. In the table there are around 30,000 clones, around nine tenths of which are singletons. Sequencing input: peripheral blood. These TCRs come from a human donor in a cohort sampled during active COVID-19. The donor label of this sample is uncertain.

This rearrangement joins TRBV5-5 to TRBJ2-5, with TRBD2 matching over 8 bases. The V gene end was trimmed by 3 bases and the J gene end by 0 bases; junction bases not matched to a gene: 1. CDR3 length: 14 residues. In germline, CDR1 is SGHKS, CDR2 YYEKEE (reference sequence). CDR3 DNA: TGTGCCAGCAGCTATAGCGGGGACCAAGAGACCCAGTACTTC. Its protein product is CASSYSGDQETQYF.

CDR3 nucleotide sequence: TGTGCCAGCAGTGAAACCCGGGGCAATCAGCCCCAGCATTTT. Protein: CASSETRGNQPQHF. The V and J genes are TRBV2 and TRBJ1-5, with D unresolved. Trimming removed 2 bases at V and 2 bases at J, with 7 bases between. This CDR3 is built from 14 residues. Germline V gene data show CDR1 as SNHLY and CDR2 as FYNNEI.

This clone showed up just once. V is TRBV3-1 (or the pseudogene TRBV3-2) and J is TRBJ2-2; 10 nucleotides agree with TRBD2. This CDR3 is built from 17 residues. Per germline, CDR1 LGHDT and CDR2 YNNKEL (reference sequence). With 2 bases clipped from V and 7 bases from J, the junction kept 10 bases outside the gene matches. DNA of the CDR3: TGTGCCAGCAGCCAACGGCTAGCGGGGGTTGGTGGCGGGGAGCTGTTTTTT. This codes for CASSQRLAGVGGGELFF.

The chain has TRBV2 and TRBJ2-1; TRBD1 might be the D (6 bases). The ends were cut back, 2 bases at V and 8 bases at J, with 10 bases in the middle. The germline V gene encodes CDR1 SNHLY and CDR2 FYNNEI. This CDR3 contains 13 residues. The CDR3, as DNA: TGTGCCAGCAGTGAAAGGGGGTCGGATGAGCAGTTCTTC. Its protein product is CASSERGSDEQFF.

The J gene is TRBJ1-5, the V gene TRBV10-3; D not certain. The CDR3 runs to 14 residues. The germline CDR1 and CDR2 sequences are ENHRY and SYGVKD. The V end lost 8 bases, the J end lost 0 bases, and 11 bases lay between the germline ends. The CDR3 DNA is TGTGCCATCTCGGAGGGAAATAGCAATCAGCCCCAGCATTTT. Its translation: CAISEGNSNQPQHF.

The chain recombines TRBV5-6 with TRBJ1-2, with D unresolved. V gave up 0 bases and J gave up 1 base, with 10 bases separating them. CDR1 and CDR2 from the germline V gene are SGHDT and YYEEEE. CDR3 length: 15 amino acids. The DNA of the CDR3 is TGTGCCAGCAGCTTGGCCTCAGGCAGTAACTATGGCTACACCTTC. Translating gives CASSLASGSNYGYTF. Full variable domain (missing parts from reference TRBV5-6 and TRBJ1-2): DAGVTQSPTHLIKTRGQQVTLRCSPKSGHDTVSWYQQALGQGPQFIFQYYEEEERQRGNFPDRFSGHQFPNYSSELNVNALLLGDSALYLCASSLASGSNYGYTFGSGTRLTVV.

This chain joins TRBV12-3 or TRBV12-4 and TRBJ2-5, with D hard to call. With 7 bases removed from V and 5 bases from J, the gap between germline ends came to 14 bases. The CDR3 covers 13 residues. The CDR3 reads CASTVDTWETQYF. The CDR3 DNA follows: TGTGCCAGCACCGTCGACACATGGGAGACCCAGTACTTC.

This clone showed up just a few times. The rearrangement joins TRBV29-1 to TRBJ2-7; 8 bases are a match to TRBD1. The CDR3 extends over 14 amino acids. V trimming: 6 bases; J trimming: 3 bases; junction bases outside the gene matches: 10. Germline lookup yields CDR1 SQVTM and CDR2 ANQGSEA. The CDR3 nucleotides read TGCAGCGTATCCTTAGGAACAGGGGGCTACGAGCAGTACTTC. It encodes CSVSLGTGGYEQYF.

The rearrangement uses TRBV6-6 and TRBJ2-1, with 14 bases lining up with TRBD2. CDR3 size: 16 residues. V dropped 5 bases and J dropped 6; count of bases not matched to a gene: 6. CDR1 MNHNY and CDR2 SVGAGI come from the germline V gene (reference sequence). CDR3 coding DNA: TGTGCCAGCAGTGGACTAGCGGGGGGCGGGGTCAATGAGCAGTTCTTC. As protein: CASSGLAGGGVNEQFF.

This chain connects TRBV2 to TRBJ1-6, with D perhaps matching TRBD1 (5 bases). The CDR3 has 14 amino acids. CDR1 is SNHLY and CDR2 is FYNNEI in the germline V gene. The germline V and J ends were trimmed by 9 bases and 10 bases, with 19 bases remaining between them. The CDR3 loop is CARGGGDAGSPLHF. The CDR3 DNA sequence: TGTGCCAGGGGGGGAGGAGACGCCGGCTCACCCCTCCACTTT.

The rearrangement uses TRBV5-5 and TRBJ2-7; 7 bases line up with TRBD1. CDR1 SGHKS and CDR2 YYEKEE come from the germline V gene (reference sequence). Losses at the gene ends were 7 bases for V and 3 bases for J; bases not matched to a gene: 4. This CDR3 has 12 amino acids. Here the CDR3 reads CASQQGSYEQYF. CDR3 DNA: TGTGCCAGCCAACAGGGGAGCTACGAGCAGTACTTC.

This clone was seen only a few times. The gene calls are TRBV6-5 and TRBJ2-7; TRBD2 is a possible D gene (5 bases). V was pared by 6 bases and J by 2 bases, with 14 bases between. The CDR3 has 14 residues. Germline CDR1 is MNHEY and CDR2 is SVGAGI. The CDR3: CASRLLALPYEQYF. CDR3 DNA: TGTGCCAGCAGACTCCTAGCCCTCCCCTACGAGCAGTACTTC.

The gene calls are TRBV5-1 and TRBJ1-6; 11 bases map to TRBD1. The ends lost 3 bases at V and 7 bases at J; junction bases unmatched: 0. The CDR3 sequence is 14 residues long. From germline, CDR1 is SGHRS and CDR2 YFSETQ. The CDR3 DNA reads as TGCGCCAGCAGCTGGGACAGGGGGAATTCACCCCTCCACTTT. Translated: CASSWDRGNSPLHF.

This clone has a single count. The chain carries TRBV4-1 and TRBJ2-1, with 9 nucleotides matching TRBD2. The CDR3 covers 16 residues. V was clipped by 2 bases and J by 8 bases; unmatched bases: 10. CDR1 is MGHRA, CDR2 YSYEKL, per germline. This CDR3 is CASSQFVVAGVYEQFF. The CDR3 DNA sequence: TGCGCCAGCAGCCAATTCGTGGTAGCGGGAGTTTATGAGCAGTTCTTC.